A selection of T cell receptor beta chains follows, all from one sample in a study of blood T cell repertoires in COVID-19. Sequencing used immunoSEQ multiplex PCR; TCRdb keeps in-frame clones, though not all of them. The data hold approximately 200,000 clones, with 75% to 90% observed a single time. Sequenced material: peripheral blood. The receptors shown here come from a human donor in a cohort sampled during active COVID-19. CDR3s include the opening cysteine and the closing phenylalanine or tryptophan. The order of the fields is D gene, V gene, CDR3 protein. A D gene is named only where the DNA matches it firmly.

>TRBD1|TRBV27
CASSLNFAQGAYGYTF
>-|TRBV18
CASSRETGELFF
>-|TRBV3-1/TRBV3-2
CASSQEKRKTETQYF
>-|TRBV6-5
CASRVTRTGANVLTF
>TRBD2|TRBV6-2/TRBV6-3
CASSTGTSERYEQYF
>-|TRBV2
CASTRVLRTDTQYF
>-|TRBV28
CASSLLSSYNSPLHF
>-|TRBV2
CASSEWGGTDTQYF
>TRBD2|TRBV6-4
CASSDSIGREGRYEQYF
>-|TRBV5-1
CASSPRRGYNSPLHF
>-|TRBV5-1
CASSFDGWSSYEQYF
>TRBD1|TRBV12-3/TRBV12-4
CASSLQGAVGYTF
>TRBD1|TRBV27
CASSLSDRGFYGYTF
>-|TRBV9
CASSPGRGATNEKLFF
>TRBD1|TRBV15
CATSSDRGWDSPLHF
>TRBD1|TRBV24-1
CATSDLNTPGTGKETQYF
>-|TRBV14
CASSRQAPNTEAFF
>-|TRBV4-2
CASSLRRELFSGELFF
>TRBD1|TRBV6-1
CASSERVDRVQSPLHF
>-|TRBV28
CASSSGPDIQYF
>-|TRBV18
CASSPLHSYEQYF
>-|TRBV7-2
CASSLDTSEQYF
>-|TRBV21-1
CASSKGGDSNQPQHF
>-|TRBV28
CASNSPADNSPLHF
>-|TRBV14
CASSHNGGEEQFF
>-|TRBV9
CASSVFDTVGETQYF
>-|TRBV19
CASSIMAGTYEQYF
>-|TRBV11-2
CASSLDRKGAGGELFF
>TRBD1|TRBV6-5
CASSGGDRRQPQHF
>-|TRBV5-4
CASSLGGDTEAFF
>TRBD2|TRBV18
CASSPRGLAGAYEQYF
>TRBD1|TRBV7-9
CASSFPGTGFLETQYF
>-|TRBV4-1
CASSQGFSSREYQPQHF
>TRBD1|TRBV18
CASSARQGYEQYF
>-|TRBV28
CATRGGAVSNQPQHF
>TRBD2|TRBV6-4
CASSASASGTHEQYF
>-|TRBV28
CASSLGGNYGYTF
>-|TRBV4-1
CASSHPEGEKLFF
>TRBD1|TRBV5-4
CASSLGQGANYEQYF
>TRBD1|TRBV5-1
CASSLGGTGDYEQYF
>TRBD2|TRBV6-5
CASRQREVYTGELFF